Given below is one TCR beta chain in context. Its antigen is currently not known. Per-base qualities were not stored, and no clone one base away is much larger. The sample belongs to a study of cytomegalovirus exposure and HLA in healthy donors (dated by TCRdb to the late 2010s). The study in broad terms: According to an earlier analysis of around 600 of the donors, about 180 million T cells yielded 117 million unique TCR beta sequences and around 280 Gb of sequence data. Donor age, sex, ethnicity and CMV serostatus were compiled together with the repertoire data. To study patterns of TCR occurrence, a later analysis re-analyzed previously published TCR beta repertoires from 650 to 750 donors and added high-resolution HLA genotyping. Typing coverage varied by locus: about 629-640 donors for A, B, C, DRB1 and DQB1; under 550 for DQA1; over 600 for DPA1; around 450 for DPB1. Genome-wide SNP genotypes for about three fifths of the roughly 670 donors were used in a later genetic analysis, which treated that subset as a discovery cohort. Of the roughly 400 genotyped donors, 75% to 85% were placed in the genetic ancestry cluster associated with self-reported Caucasian donors. On average, roughly 250,000 unique TCR beta nucleotide sequences were sequenced per donor among 300 to 500 genotyped donors of the cohort, with roughly 18% of those sequences being non-productive. High-throughput TCR immunosequencing, statistical association of individual TCRs with disease status, and machine learning were combined to predict cytomegalovirus infection status. Roughly 300 gigabases of sequencing data and 70 million to 95 million unique TCR sequences made up an early release that covered roughly 670 HLA-typed donors. Rather than using new phenotypic data, the later analysis identified candidate immune exposures from TCR beta sequences and from how often those sequences occurred across donors. The T cell repertoires of 550 to 850 subjects were profiled by immunosequencing and related to cytomegalovirus serostatus. Class I and class II HLA loci were covered by the typing at four-digit resolution. Along with the roughly 670-subject first cohort, a separate validation cohort of over a hundred different subjects was used. The study was designed to test whether signatures of past pathogen exposure could be identified by cataloging public T cell receptors. In an earlier analysis of more than 550 of the donors, high-throughput TCR beta sequencing was used to judge whether each TCR beta V gene segment behaved as functional or pseudogenic. Because of strong linkage in the cohort, roughly five DR-DQ haplotypes were treated as single units for association and clustering. All discovery cohort repertoires had been generated using a single sequencing platform.

Broader findings and caveats from the paper: A later genetic analysis reported fewer N-insertions in productive TCRs among donors in an Asian-associated ancestry cluster than the roughly 700-donor mean. Correlated functional status among segregating V segments might be attributable to linkage disequilibrium, but an unknown experimental factor could not be ruled out. CMV serostatus was the only immune exposure information available for the cohort. Compared with equally common non-associated chains, HLA-associated TCR beta chains in a later analysis were more clonally expanded and had lower generation probabilities. The classifier was reported to diagnose cytomegalovirus status with high specificity and sensitivity in both the original and validation cohorts. In a later analysis, the rate of TCR association differed among HLA loci, with DRB1 alleles having the most associated TCRs and HLA-C alleles having the fewest. Because the 87-base-pair reads could not distinguish some IMGT-functional V segments, including TRBV6-2 and TRBV6-3, those segments were excluded. Broadly in line with IMGT annotations, most TCR beta V segments showed up in productive rearrangements about 90% or about 30% of the time in an earlier analysis of approximately 640 of the donors. A later analysis reported that several top co-occurrence clusters appeared linked to parvovirus B19, influenza, CMV and Epstein-Barr virus. The authors suggested that the approach could potentially be generalized to other disease states and immunological phenotypes. Strong co-occurrence of HLA alleles, especially DR and DQ, made assigning TCR associations to individual alleles difficult. A few of the identified cytomegalovirus-associated TCR beta chains were confirmed in vitro to be specific for cytomegalovirus antigens. Because counts were too low, seventeen rarely observed V segments, including chromosome 9 orphons, were excluded from the earlier analysis of under 650 of the donors. The presence/absence analyses assumed that sequencing depth was roughly uniform across donors, and that assumption may not be true. The sequencing pipeline was judged likely to have produced a cluster of highly shared sequence variants as a technical artifact. While some public TCRs were present in many individuals, most TCR sequences turned up only very rarely across donors. In this cohort, only TCR beta chains were sequenced, and detectable features were limited by the absence of alpha or paired-chain data. In the study, about 150 TCR beta chains were listed as associated with cytomegalovirus. Because HLA typing was missing for some donors at each locus, association tests included only the typed subset. A later analysis found that most CMV-associated TCR beta chains appeared HLA-restricted, with HLA associations seemingly driven largely by CMV exposure. In a later genetic analysis, a missense DCLRE1C variant was associated with V-gene and J-gene trimming of TCR beta chains, and the association was replicated in an independent cohort. A further reported finding was that TCR beta sequences accurately predicted the HLA-A and HLA-B alleles for most subjects in the first cohort. At a false discovery rate of 0.05, a later analysis linked about 16,000 TCR beta sequences to specific HLA alleles.

Receptor amplification or capture employed the immunoSEQ multiplex PCR assay. The multiplex PCR relied on a mix of 60 forward primers for TCR Vbeta segments and 13 reverse primers for TCR Jbeta segments. A multiplex PCR assay on genomic DNA amplified the CDR3 region of rearranged TCR beta genes. On the Illumina HiSeq System, the amplified TCR beta libraries were sequenced as 87-base-pair reads. The original pipeline was this. A later analysis tallied approximately 87 million unique TCR beta chains across the 700 or so repertoires, and about 12 million of those chains were shared by two or more donors. A nearest-neighbor algorithm error-corrected the raw reads and collapsed the reads into unique sequences, merging closely related sequences to remove PCR and sequencing errors. Alignment of CDR3 sequences to IMGT reference sequences was used to assign V, D and J gene segments. For a sequence to be retained, a match of at least six nucleotides was required to both a V gene segment and a J gene segment. Rearrangements were classified as productive when the CDR3 lacked stop codons and remained in frame with V and J, and all other rearrangements were classified as non-productive. CDR3 was defined by IMGT convention, running from the second conserved V-encoded cysteine to the conserved J-encoded phenylalanine. The earlier analysis of 500 to 650 of the donors excluded any sequence lacking an unambiguous match to a single V gene segment. An earlier analysis of under 750 of the donors called V segments functional above 56.7% productive rearrangements and segregating when the between-donor standard deviation exceeded 5%. To diagnose cytomegalovirus status from the catalog of TCR beta chain sequences, a statistical classification framework was built. A later analysis assigned V and J genes by comparing TCR nucleotide sequences with IMGT/GENE-DB human TR gene sequences. Using the TCRdist pipeline, a later analysis assigned CDR3 sequences along with most-parsimonious VDJ recombination scenarios. In a later analysis, every TCR beta chain was defined by the combination of its CDR3 amino acid sequence and its V-gene family, and reads without a unique V-gene family were dropped. To address suspected cross-contamination and a sequencing artifact, a later analysis removed approximately 600 highly shared, low-generation-probability nucleotide sequences. In a later analysis, a clonal expansion index for each public chain was calculated from normalized within-repertoire ranks of inferred template counts. Generation probabilities in a later analysis came from a VDJ recombination model fitted to out-of-frame rearrangements, and those results were checked against IGoR. A later analysis scored TCR-TCR, TCR-HLA and TCR-CMV co-occurrence with hypergeometric tests, applying a repertoire-size bias correction to TCR pairs. To estimate false discovery rates, a later analysis permuted the HLA or CMV assignments 20 times. A later analysis grouped co-occurring TCRs with DBSCAN, adding TCRdist sequence similarity when clustering within HLA-allele-positive subsets. Co-occurrence clustering excluded repertoires with fewer than 30,000 or more than 120,000 public chains, plus five with anomalous nucleotide sharing. TCRdb took this table from immuneACCESS and kept in-frame rearrangements with V and J called. Such tables lack part of the clones; where checked against another copy, unresolved V genes explain under half of the gap, and the rest is unexplained. That table is the source of V, J and clone size, and D and trimming were worked out from the DNA. The sample table holds around 200,000 clones, of which 75% were seen once. The ten largest make up 2.9% of the sample.

The cohort consisted of some 670 healthy bone marrow donors. Cohort members were all nominally healthy when sampled, although unrecorded immune exposures were likely present. The donor was CMV seronegative and was included in the group of a few hundred seronegative cohort members. A peripheral blood sample was provided by each donor, and peripheral blood mononuclear cells were used for TCR beta sequencing. The Qiagen DNeasy Blood Extraction Kit was used to extract genomic DNA from the blood cell samples. The CDR3 measures 16 amino acids from cysteine to phenylalanine. The DNA shown is the 48-base CDR3, in frame from base 1. The V end gives up 4 bases and the J end 4 bases, leaving 13 bases in the junction not matched to a gene. In the germline V gene (reference sequence), CDR1 corresponds to GTSNPN and CDR2 to SVGIG.

The V and J genes are TRBV30 and TRBJ1-1, with 9 middle bases fitting TRBD1. Input material: PBMCs. This clonotype originated in a male donor in good health and CMV-seronegative. The sequenced DNA is TGTGCCTGGAAGCTCCGGGACAGGGAAGTGAGCACTGAAGCTTTCTTT. This yields the protein CAWKLRDREVSTEAFF.